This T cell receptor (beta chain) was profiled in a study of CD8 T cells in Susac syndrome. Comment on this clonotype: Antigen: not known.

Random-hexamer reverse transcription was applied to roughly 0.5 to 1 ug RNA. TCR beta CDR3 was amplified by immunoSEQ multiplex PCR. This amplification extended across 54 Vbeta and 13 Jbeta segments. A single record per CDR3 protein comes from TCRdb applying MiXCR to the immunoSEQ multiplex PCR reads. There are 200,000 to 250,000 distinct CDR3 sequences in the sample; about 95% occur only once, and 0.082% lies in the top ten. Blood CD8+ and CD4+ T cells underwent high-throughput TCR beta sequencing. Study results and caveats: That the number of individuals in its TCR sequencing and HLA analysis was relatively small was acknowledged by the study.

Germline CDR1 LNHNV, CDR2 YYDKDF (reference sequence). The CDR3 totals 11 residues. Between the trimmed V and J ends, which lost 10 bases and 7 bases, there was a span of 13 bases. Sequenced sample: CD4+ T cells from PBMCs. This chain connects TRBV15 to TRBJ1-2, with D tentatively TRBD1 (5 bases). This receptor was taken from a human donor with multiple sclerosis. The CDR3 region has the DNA TGTGCCATCTCGGGGGGTCCTGGCTACACCTTC. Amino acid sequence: CAISGGPGYTF. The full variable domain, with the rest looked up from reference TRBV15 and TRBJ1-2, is DAMVIQNPRYQVTQFGKPVTLSCSQTLNHNVMYWYQQKSSQAPKLLFHYYDKDFNNEADTPDNFQSRRPNTSFCFLDIRSPGLGDTAMYLCAISGGPGYTFGSGTRLTVV.